This TCR beta chain stems from a study of cytomegalovirus exposure and HLA in healthy donors. Whole-study findings and limits: For most TCR beta V segments, an earlier analysis put the productive rate at about 87% or about 30% of the time.

This CDR3 has 14 amino acids. The ends lost 3 bases at V and 9 bases at J; junction bases unmatched: 9. Germline assignment: CDR1 SGHTA and CDR2 FQGNSA. PCR used 60 Vbeta primers and 13 Jbeta primers. Sequencing used immunoSEQ multiplex PCR; TCRdb keeps in-frame clones, though not all of them. The data show over 150,000 clones, and the top ten clones hold 0.65% to 0.75%. Comment on this clone: What it binds is unknown.

This chain uses TRBV7-2 with TRBJ2-7, with TRBD2 matching 9 bases. This TCR derives from a boy between 10 and 17 years old in good health and CMV-seronegative. The source material was PBMCs. The CDR3 coding sequence is TGTGCCAGCAGCTTTAGCGGGGGTGACCTCGGGCAGTACTTC. Its translation: CASSFSGGDLGQYF.